These T cell receptor beta chains were read from a single sample in a study of blood T cell repertoires in COVID-19. Profiled with immunoSEQ multiplex PCR; TCRdb holds only in-frame clones, not every one. The sample holds some 490,000 clones, roughly 85% seen once. Sequenced sample: peripheral blood. The receptors were gathered from a human donor in a cohort sampled during active COVID-19. The CDR3 runs from the conserved cysteine through the conserved F or W. D genes are given only for firm matches. The size field is filled for only some rows; it gives once, few, many or a size class.

>TRBD2|TRBV4-1|NA|TRBJ2-7
CASSQDPAGGLGEQYF
TGCGCCAGCAGCCAAGATCCAGCGGGAGGGCTCGGCGAGCAGTACTTC
>NA|TRBV4-1|NA|TRBJ2-2
CASSVQGTNTGELFF
TGCGCCAGCAGCGTTCAGGGGACAAACACCGGGGAGCTGTTTTTT
>NA|TRBV19|once|TRBJ1-4
CASSIPPRPGRGEKLFF
TGTGCCAGTAGTATCCCTCCCCGTCCAGGGAGGGGGGAAAAACTGTTTTTT
>NA|TRBV18|NA|TRBJ2-1
CASSPYRENDEQFF
TGTGCCAGCTCACCATACAGGGAAAACGATGAGCAGTTCTTC
>NA|TRBV7-8|NA|TRBJ2-7
CASSLVLGDREQYF
TGTGCCAGCAGCTTAGTATTAGGGGATCGGGAGCAGTACTTC
>NA|TRBV7-9|NA|TRBJ2-3
CASSLLSSFSTDTQYF
TGTGCCAGCAGCTTACTGAGTAGTTTTAGCACAGATACGCAGTATTTT
>NA|TRBV13|NA|TRBJ1-2
CASSLGADGYTF
TGTGCCAGCAGCTTAGGGGCGGATGGCTACACCTTC
>NA|TRBV7-6|NA|TRBJ2-1
CASSFGRISYNEQFF
TGTGCCAGCAGCTTTGGCAGGATCTCCTACAATGAGCAGTTCTTC
>TRBD1|TRBV18|NA|TRBJ2-5
CASRTGDQETQYF
TGTGCCAGCCGGACAGGAGATCAAGAGACCCAGTACTTC
>NA|TRBV11-2|NA|TRBJ1-2
CASSLEPQVGRPNTF
TGTGCCAGCAGCTTAGAGCCGCAGGTGGGCAGACCGAATACCTTC
>TRBD1|TRBV9|NA|TRBJ1-5
CASSASDRGRNQPQHF
TGTGCCAGCAGCGCGTCCGACAGGGGGAGGAATCAGCCCCAGCATTTT
>TRBD1|TRBV7-2|NA|TRBJ1-2
CASSLAQGTVYGYTF
TGTGCCAGCAGCTTAGCGCAAGGGACAGTGTATGGCTACACCTTC
>TRBD1|TRBV6-5|NA|TRBJ1-1
CASSLNRGRLITEAFF
TGTGCCAGCAGTTTAAACAGGGGTAGGTTGATAACTGAAGCTTTCTTT
>NA|TRBV10-2|NA|TRBJ2-5
CASAPGGKAQETQYF
TGCGCCAGCGCCCCAGGGGGGAAAGCACAAGAGACCCAGTACTTC
>TRBD2|TRBV15|NA|TRBJ2-1
CATTLGTRDEQFF
TGTGCCACCACCCTCGGGACTAGGGATGAGCAGTTCTTC
>TRBD2|TRBV24-1|NA|TRBJ2-1
CATSGTSGPNEQFF
TGTGCCACCAGTGGTACTAGCGGACCCAATGAGCAGTTCTTC
>TRBD1|TRBV12-3/TRBV12-4|NA|TRBJ2-4
CASSQGTGGQYF
TGTGCCAGCAGTCAGGGGACAGGGGGTCAGTACTTC
>TRBD1|TRBV27|NA|TRBJ1-2
CASSTSTGTVQGYTF
TGTGCCAGCAGTACCTCGACAGGGACAGTGCAGGGCTACACCTTC
>NA|TRBV28|NA|TRBJ1-5
CASSLWNPDPSGQPQHF
TGTGCCAGCAGTTTATGGAACCCAGACCCCTCCGGGCAGCCCCAGCATTTT
>TRBD1|TRBV29-1|NA|TRBJ1-1
CSVERGQGTETEAFF
TGCAGCGTTGAGAGGGGACAGGGGACGGAGACTGAAGCTTTCTTT
>TRBD2|TRBV7-6|few|TRBJ2-3
CASSDRLAGTDTQYF
TGTGCCAGCAGCGATCGACTAGCAGGCACAGATACGCAGTATTTT
>TRBD1|TRBV10-3|NA|TRBJ2-2
CALSGQGGAGELFF
TGTGCCCTCTCGGGACAGGGAGGGGCCGGGGAGCTGTTTTTT
>TRBD1|TRBV28|NA|TRBJ1-1
CASSPRTGTYTEAFF
TGTGCCAGCAGTCCCAGGACAGGGACCTACACTGAAGCTTTCTTT
>TRBD1|TRBV4-1|NA|TRBJ2-2
CASSHPGQGATRTGELFF
TGCGCCAGCAGCCACCCGGGACAGGGGGCGACGCGGACCGGGGAGCTGTTTTTT
>NA|TRBV7-9|NA|TRBJ1-2
CASSLNSDYGYTF
TGTGCCAGCAGCTTAAACAGTGACTATGGCTACACCTTC
>NA|TRBV6-5|NA|TRBJ1-1
CASRRDFNTEAFF
TGTGCCAGCAGGAGGGATTTTAACACTGAAGCTTTCTTT
>NA|TRBV6-4|once|TRBJ2-5
CASSEQGTPETQYF
TGTGCCAGCAGCGAACAGGGGACTCCGGAGACCCAGTACTTC
>TRBD2|TRBV7-9|NA|TRBJ2-3
CASSQTSPQGDTQYF
TGTGCCAGCAGCCAGACTAGCCCCCAGGGAGATACGCAGTATTTT
>TRBD1|TRBV10-3|once|TRBJ1-4
CAISTTGKGEKLFF
TGTGCCATCAGTACGACAGGGAAGGGTGAAAAACTGTTTTTT
>TRBD2|TRBV7-2|NA|TRBJ2-7
CASSLTSADSYEQYF
TGTGCCAGCAGCTTGACTAGCGCCGACTCCTACGAGCAGTACTTC
>NA|TRBV6-4|NA|TRBJ2-7
CASTDHRSYEQYF
TGTGCCAGCACAGATCACAGATCCTACGAGCAGTACTTC
>NA|TRBV30|NA|TRBJ1-1
CAWSARFSEAFF
TGTGCCTGGAGTGCCAGGTTCTCGGAAGCTTTCTTT
>NA|TRBV30|NA|TRBJ2-3
CAWSQKQGNADTQYF
TGTGCCTGGAGTCAAAAGCAGGGTAACGCAGATACGCAGTATTTT
>TRBD2|TRBV3-1/TRBV3-2|NA|TRBJ2-7
CASSQETTLAGGPHEQYF
TGTGCCAGCAGCCAAGAAACAACATTAGCGGGAGGGCCCCACGAGCAGTACTTC
>TRBD1|TRBV13|NA|TRBJ1-3
CASSPQGSGNTIYF
TGTGCCAGCAGCCCACAGGGGTCCGGAAACACCATATATTTT
>NA|TRBV5-1|NA|TRBJ2-5
CASSLEQGKETQYF
TGCGCCAGCAGCTTGGAACAGGGTAAAGAGACCCAGTACTTC
>TRBD1|TRBV3-1/TRBV3-2|NA|TRBJ1-2
CASSPSLGTEYGYTF
TGTGCCAGCAGCCCGTCCCTCGGGACAGAATATGGCTACACCTTC
>NA|TRBV3-1/TRBV3-2|NA|TRBJ1-1
CASSHRNTEAFF
TGTGCCAGCAGCCACCGGAACACTGAAGCTTTCTTT
>TRBD1|TRBV6-5|NA|TRBJ1-6
CASSIRDSNSPLHF
TGTGCCAGCAGTATCCGGGACAGTAATTCACCCCTCCACTTT
>TRBD2|TRBV6-6|NA|TRBJ2-3
CASSTATSGSTDTQYF
TGTGCCAGCAGCACCGCGACTAGCGGTTCCACAGATACGCAGTATTTT
>NA|TRBV5-4|NA|TRBJ2-1
CASSSGIVGPNEQFF
TGTGCCAGCAGCTCAGGGATCGTCGGCCCAAATGAGCAGTTCTTC
>TRBD1|TRBV5-4|NA|TRBJ2-6
CASSLGQGSGANVLTF
TGTGCCAGCAGCCTGGGACAGGGGTCTGGGGCCAACGTCCTGACTTTC
>TRBD1|TRBV7-2|NA|TRBJ1-3
CASSLQGAAGNTIYF
TGTGCCAGCAGCTTACAGGGGGCTGCGGGAAACACCATATATTTT
>TRBD2|TRBV6-2/TRBV6-3|NA|TRBJ2-7
CASSYSVFGTSGSRPPEQYF
TGTGCCAGCAGTTACTCGGTCTTCGGGACTAGCGGGAGTCGTCCCCCTGAGCAGTACTTC
>NA|TRBV7-2|NA|TRBJ1-2
CASSSGHISDYGYTF
TGTGCCAGCAGCTCGGGACATATATCAGACTATGGCTACACCTTC